This record covers a single T cell receptor (beta chain). Its target is unknown. The V end lost 1 base, the J end lost 2 bases, and 3 bases lay between the germline ends. The CDR3 extends over 13 amino acids. Germline assignment: CDR1 LNHNV and CDR2 YYDKDF (reference sequence). A second PCR, run for roughly 7 to 12 cycles, used a sample-barcoded 5' primer plus a J-beta primer mix. MiXCR was run by TCRdb on the 5' RACE reads, yielding one entry per CDR3 protein. Among 1.5 million to 2 million distinct CDR3 sequences listed, about two fifths were seen once. The sample is drawn from a study of blood T cells in healthy people across ages. General study points: Strongly correlated with naive T cell percentage was TCR beta diversity.

The rearrangement uses TRBV15 and TRBJ1-3; no definite D call. Material: blood. The receptor was derived from a human donor in good health. Here the CDR3 DNA reads TGTGCCACCAGCAGAGCAACTGGAAACACCATATATTTT. This codes for CATSRATGNTIYF.